Listed below are T cell receptor beta chains from one sample, sequenced in a study of cytomegalovirus exposure and HLA in healthy donors. Assay used: immunoSEQ multiplex PCR; TCRdb lists only in-frame clones, some missing. The repertoire has about 190,000 clones, roughly 77% of them found once; the top ten carry roughly 1.6%. Sequencing used PBMCs. All receptors derive from a woman aged 45-60 years in good health and CMV-seronegative. Each CDR3 is given with its conserved first and last residue. The D gene is left open where the match is weak. Clone sizes are given selectively: once, few, many, or a class where the clone is expanded.

abundance | d_gene | j_gene | v_gene | CDR3aa | CDR3nt
- | TRBD1 | TRBJ2-1 | TRBV5-6 | CASSPMRTGGSYNEQFF | TGTGCCAGCAGCCCGATGCGGACAGGGGGCTCCTACAATGAGCAGTTCTTC
once | TRBD1 | TRBJ1-2 | TRBV6-1 | CASSEILQGGNGYTF | TGTGCCAGCAGTGAGATTTTACAGGGGGGCAATGGCTACACCTTC
- | TRBD2 | TRBJ2-7 | TRBV4-3 | CASSQDRGLAGVSYEQYF | TGCGCCAGCAGCCAAGATAGGGGGCTAGCGGGGGTGTCCTACGAGCAGTACTTC
- | TRBD1 | TRBJ1-1 | TRBV19 | CACRQGRATEAFF | TGTGCCTGCCGACAGGGCCGTGCCACTGAAGCTTTCTTT
- | - | TRBJ1-2 | TRBV7-2 | CASSSPGLVGGYTF | TGTGCCAGCAGCTCCCCAGGGTTGGTTGGTGGCTACACCTTC
- | - | TRBJ2-3 | TRBV19 | CASSLGLITDTQYF | TGTGCCAGTAGTTTAGGGCTTATCACAGATACGCAGTATTTT
- | - | TRBJ1-2 | TRBV11-2 | CASSLYRDYGYTF | TGTGCCAGCAGCTTATACCGAGATTATGGCTACACCTTC
- | TRBD2 | TRBJ2-1 | TRBV7-9 | CASSSQLAVYNEQFF | TGTGCCAGCAGCTCGCAACTAGCGGTTTACAATGAGCAGTTCTTC
- | - | TRBJ1-2 | TRBV28 | CASRHGSYGYTF | TGTGCCAGCAGGCACGGTAGTTATGGCTACACCTTC
few | - | TRBJ1-1 | TRBV7-9 | CASRRQSNMNTEAFF | TGTGCCAGCAGACGTCAGTCAAATATGAACACTGAAGCTTTCTTT
once | TRBD1 | TRBJ1-1 | TRBV28 | CASSRTMTGGKNTEAFF | TGTGCCAGCAGCCGGACAATGACAGGGGGAAAGAACACTGAAGCTTTCTTT
- | - | TRBJ1-1 | TRBV5-5 | CASSLSTVMNTEAFF | TGTGCCAGCAGCCTCTCGACAGTCATGAACACTGAAGCTTTCTTT
- | - | TRBJ1-1 | TRBV7-8 | CASSSGEMNTEAFF | TGTGCCAGCAGCTCCGGGGAGATGAACACTGAAGCTTTCTTT
- | TRBD1 | TRBJ1-2 | TRBV2 | CASSATTGGDYGYTF | TGTGCCAGCAGTGCAACGACAGGGGGCGATTATGGCTACACCTTC
- | TRBD1 | TRBJ1-2 | TRBV6-5 | CASSRYVGGQVLITF | TGTGCCAGCAGTCGTTACGTAGGGGGCCAGGTGCTAATCACCTTC
once | TRBD1 | TRBJ2-7 | TRBV7-3 | CASSRTGTGSYEQYF | TGTGCCAGCAGCCGTACCGGGACAGGGTCCTACGAGCAGTACTTC
few | TRBD2 | TRBJ2-7 | TRBV6-6 | CASSYFSGTSYEQYF | TGTGCCAGCAGTTATTTCTCCGGGACTAGCTACGAGCAGTACTTC
- | - | TRBJ2-3 | TRBV30 | CAWSVGGASSDTQYF | TGTGCCTGGAGTGTCGGGGGAGCTTCCTCAGATACGCAGTATTTT
few | TRBD2 | TRBJ2-1 | TRBV4-3 | CASSQSAGRDEQFF | TGCGCCAGCAGCCAGTCAGCGGGAAGGGATGAGCAGTTCTTC
few | - | TRBJ1-2 | TRBV5-1 | CASSRQDGTNGYTF | TGCGCCAGCAGCAGACAGGATGGGACGAATGGCTACACCTTC
- | - | TRBJ2-5 | TRBV7-9 | CASSAQGQLAETQYF | TGTGCCAGCAGTGCCCAAGGACAGCTTGCGGAGACCCAGTACTTC
- | TRBD2 | TRBJ2-3 | TRBV13 | CASSRTSDLTDTQYF | TGTGCCAGCAGCCGAACTAGCGACCTCACAGATACGCAGTATTTT
- | - | TRBJ1-5 | TRBV28 | CASSFSGQSYSNQPQHF | TGTGCCAGCAGTTTCTCTGGACAGTCCTATAGCAATCAGCCCCAGCATTTT
- | TRBD1 | TRBJ1-1 | TRBV5-1 | CASRTTGGNTEAFF | TGCGCCAGCAGAACGACAGGGGGGAACACTGAAGCTTTCTTT
- | TRBD1 | TRBJ1-4 | TRBV5-1 | CASSLAGQGREKLFF | TGCGCCAGCAGCTTGGCAGGACAGGGGCGGGAAAAACTGTTTTTT
- | TRBD1 | TRBJ1-5 | TRBV6-7 | CAIWDRGIQPQHF | TGTGCCATCTGGGACAGGGGGATTCAGCCCCAGCATTTT
- | - | TRBJ2-7 | TRBV23-1 | CASTIDSIYYEQYF | TGCGCCAGCACTATCGACAGTATTTACTACGAGCAGTACTTC
- | - | TRBJ2-5 | TRBV7-2 | CASSPPRGDQYF | TGTGCCAGCAGCCCCCCCAGGGGGGACCAGTACTTC
once | TRBD1 | TRBJ2-1 | TRBV9 | CASSAPGQAGGSEQFF | TGTGCCAGCAGCGCCCCGGGACAGGCAGGTGGGAGTGAGCAGTTCTTC
- | TRBD1 | TRBJ1-5 | TRBV2 | CASSRQGVANQPQHF | TGTGCCAGCAGCCGACAGGGGGTGGCAAATCAGCCCCAGCATTTT
- | - | TRBJ2-1 | TRBV4-3 | CASSQEQDSYNEQFF | TGCGCCAGCAGCCAAGAACAGGACTCCTACAATGAGCAGTTCTTC
- | - | TRBJ1-1 | TRBV30 | CAWSVKGTQGWMAEAFF | TGTGCCTGGAGTGTAAAAGGGACTCAGGGATGGATGGCTGAAGCTTTCTTT
- | - | TRBJ1-1 | TRBV25-1 | CASRNFRATEAFF | TGTGCCAGCCGAAATTTCAGGGCCACTGAAGCTTTCTTT
once | TRBD2 | TRBJ2-7 | TRBV6-1 | CASSDPGRVQDEQYF | TGTGCCAGCAGTGACCCGGGGAGGGTCCAGGACGAGCAGTACTTC
- | TRBD1 | TRBJ1-1 | TRBV18 | CASSPGQGTGEAFF | TGTGCCAGCTCACCGGGACAGGGGACCGGTGAAGCTTTCTTT
once | TRBD2 | TRBJ2-1 | TRBV7-2 | CASSLGTSGRFDEQFF | TGTGCCAGCAGCTTAGGGACTAGCGGGAGGTTCGATGAGCAGTTCTTC
few | - | TRBJ2-7 | TRBV4-3 | CASSQDFGTPSYEQYF | TGCGCCAGCAGCCAAGATTTCGGGACACCTTCCTACGAGCAGTACTTC
- | TRBD2 | TRBJ2-6 | TRBV7-6 | CASSLARGGPTSGANVLTF | TGTGCCAGCAGCTTAGCGCGGGGGGGGCCAACCTCTGGGGCCAACGTCCTGACTTTC
- | - | TRBJ1-4 | TRBV7-2 | CASSPLLWTNEKLFF | TGTGCCAGCAGCCCACTCCTATGGACTAATGAAAAACTGTTTTTT
once | - | TRBJ1-1 | TRBV15 | CATSRDPRDSMNTEAFF | TGTGCCACCAGCAGAGACCCCCGGGACTCCATGAACACTGAAGCTTTCTTT
once | - | TRBJ1-1 | TRBV2 | CASNPGSMNTEAFF | TGTGCCAGCAACCCGGGGAGCATGAACACTGAAGCTTTCTTT
- | TRBD1 | TRBJ1-1 | TRBV27 | CASSSYPLPDRGRVSTEAFF | TGTGCCAGCAGTTCATATCCCCTCCCGGACAGGGGGCGGGTGTCGACTGAAGCTTTCTTT
- | - | TRBJ2-5 | TRBV6-5 | CASSQIQVPRETQYF | TGTGCCAGCAGTCAAATCCAGGTCCCGCGAGAGACCCAGTACTTC
- | TRBD2 | TRBJ2-2 | TRBV30 | CAWSVAGANTGELFF | TGTGCCTGGAGTGTGGCGGGAGCGAACACCGGGGAGCTGTTTTTT
- | - | TRBJ1-1 | TRBV28 | CASSLTRNTEAFF | TGTGCCAGCAGTTTAACGAGGAACACTGAAGCTTTCTTT
- | TRBD1 | TRBJ1-4 | TRBV6-5 | CASRDAGQGAGKLFF | TGTGCCAGCAGGGACGCGGGACAGGGGGCTGGAAAACTGTTTTTT
- | - | TRBJ2-2 | TRBV6-1 | CASRMQYTGELFF | TGTGCCAGCAGGATGCAGTACACCGGGGAGCTGTTTTTT
many | - | TRBJ2-3 | TRBV5-6 | CASSWGGALGTDTQYF | TGTGCCAGCAGCTGGGGGGGGGCCCTAGGTACAGATACGCAGTATTTT
- | - | TRBJ1-4 | TRBV7-9 | CASSLEGGVTEKLFF | TGTGCCAGCAGCTTAGAAGGGGGAGTGACTGAAAAACTGTTTTTT
- | - | TRBJ1-3 | TRBV5-4 | CASSLGAASGNTIYF | TGTGCCAGCAGCTTGGGGGCAGCCTCTGGAAACACCATATATTTT